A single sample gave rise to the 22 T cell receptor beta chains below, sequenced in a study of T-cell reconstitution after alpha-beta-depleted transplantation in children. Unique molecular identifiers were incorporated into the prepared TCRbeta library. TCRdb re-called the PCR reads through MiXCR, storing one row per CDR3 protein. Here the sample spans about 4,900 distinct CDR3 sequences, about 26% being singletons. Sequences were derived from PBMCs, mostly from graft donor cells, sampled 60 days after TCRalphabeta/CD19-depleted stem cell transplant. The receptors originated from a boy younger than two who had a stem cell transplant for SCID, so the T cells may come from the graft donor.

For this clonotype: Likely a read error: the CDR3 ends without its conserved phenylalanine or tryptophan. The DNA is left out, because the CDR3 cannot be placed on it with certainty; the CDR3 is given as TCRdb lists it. The CDR3 sequence is CASSLQGSL. The rearrangement uses TRBV7-9 and TRBJ1-2; no check of the table's D call, TRBD1, against the DNA was made. The CDR3 totals 9 residues, both ends included. CDR1 and CDR2 (germline): SEHNR, FQNEAQ (reference sequence).

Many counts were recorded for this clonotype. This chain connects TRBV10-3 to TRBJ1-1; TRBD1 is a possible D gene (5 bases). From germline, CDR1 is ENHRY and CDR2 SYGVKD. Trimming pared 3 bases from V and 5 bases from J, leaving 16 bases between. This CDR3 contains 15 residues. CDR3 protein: CAISEYPPGETEAFF. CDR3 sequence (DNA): TGTGCCATCAGTGAATATCCCCCGGGGGAGACTGAAGCTTTCTTT.

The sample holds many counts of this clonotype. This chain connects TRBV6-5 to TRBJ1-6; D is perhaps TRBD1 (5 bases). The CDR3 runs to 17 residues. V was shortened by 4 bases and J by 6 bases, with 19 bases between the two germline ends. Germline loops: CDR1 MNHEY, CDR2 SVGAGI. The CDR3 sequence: CASSSPGRFHSNSPLHF. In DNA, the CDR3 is TGTGCCAGCAGTTCCCCGGGACGCTTCCACAGTAATTCACCCCTCCACTTT.

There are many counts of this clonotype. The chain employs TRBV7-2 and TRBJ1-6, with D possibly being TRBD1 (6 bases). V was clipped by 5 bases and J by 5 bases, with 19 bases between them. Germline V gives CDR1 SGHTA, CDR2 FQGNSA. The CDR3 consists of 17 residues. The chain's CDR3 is CASSQLNRTEHNSPLHF. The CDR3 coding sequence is TGTGCCAGCAGCCAACTTAACAGGACAGAACATAATTCACCCCTCCACTTT.

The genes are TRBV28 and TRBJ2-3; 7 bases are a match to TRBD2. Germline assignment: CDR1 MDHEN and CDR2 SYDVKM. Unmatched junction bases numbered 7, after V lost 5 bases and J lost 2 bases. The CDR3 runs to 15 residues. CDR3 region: CASSPPSGLTDTQYF. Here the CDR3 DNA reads TGTGCCAGCAGTCCCCCTAGCGGCCTCACAGATACGCAGTATTTT.

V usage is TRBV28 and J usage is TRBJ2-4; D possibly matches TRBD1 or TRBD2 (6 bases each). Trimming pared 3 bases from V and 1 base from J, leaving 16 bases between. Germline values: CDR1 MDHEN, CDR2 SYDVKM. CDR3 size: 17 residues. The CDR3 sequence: CASSFPIQGGAKNIQYF. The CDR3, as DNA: TGTGCCAGCAGTTTTCCCATACAAGGGGGGGCCAAAAACATTCAGTACTTC.

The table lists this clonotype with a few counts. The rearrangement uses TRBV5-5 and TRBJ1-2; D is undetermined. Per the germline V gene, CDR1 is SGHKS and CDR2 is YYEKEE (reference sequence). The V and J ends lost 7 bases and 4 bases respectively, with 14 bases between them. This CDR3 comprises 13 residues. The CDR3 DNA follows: TGTGCCAGCGGCCACGGACTCCCCTATGGCTACACCTTC. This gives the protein CASGHGLPYGYTF.

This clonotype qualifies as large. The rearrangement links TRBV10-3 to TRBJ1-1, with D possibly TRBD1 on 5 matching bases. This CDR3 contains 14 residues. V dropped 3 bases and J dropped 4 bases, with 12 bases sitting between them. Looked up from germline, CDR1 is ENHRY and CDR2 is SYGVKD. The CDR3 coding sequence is TGTGCCATCAGTGAATCAACAGGAGTCACTGAAGCTTTCTTT. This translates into CAISESTGVTEAFF.

The CDR3 DNA follows: TGTGCCAGCAGATACCACGGTAGCGGATACTACAATGAGCAGTTCTTC. Its protein is CASRYHGSGYYNEQFF. V and J are TRBV27 and TRBJ2-1; tentative D call: TRBD2 (6 bases). The CDR3 loop spans 16 amino acids. The V gene lost 6 bases and the J gene lost 3 bases, with 18 bases spanning the gap. Germline CDR1 is MNHEY and CDR2 is SMNVEV (reference sequence).

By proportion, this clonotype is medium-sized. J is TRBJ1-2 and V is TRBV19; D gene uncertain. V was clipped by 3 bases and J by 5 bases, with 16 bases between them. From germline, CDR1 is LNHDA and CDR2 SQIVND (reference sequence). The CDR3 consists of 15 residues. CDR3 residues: CASSIRSTELYGYTF. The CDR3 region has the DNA TGTGCCAGTAGTATTAGGAGTACAGAACTTTATGGCTACACCTTC.

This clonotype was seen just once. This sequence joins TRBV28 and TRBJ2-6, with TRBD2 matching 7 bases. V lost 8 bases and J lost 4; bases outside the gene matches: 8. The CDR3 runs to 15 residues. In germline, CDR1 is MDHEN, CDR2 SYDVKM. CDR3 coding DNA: TGTGCCAGCGGGAGGGGTGGTGCCGGGGCCAACGTCCTGACTTTC. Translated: CASGRGGAGANVLTF.

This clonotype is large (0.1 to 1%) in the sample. The CDR3 region is CSARDGRETQYF. CDR3 coding DNA: TGCAGTGCTAGAGACGGGCGGGAGACCCAGTACTTC. The chain links TRBV20-1 to TRBJ2-5; D is undetermined. The CDR3 totals 12 residues. V gave up 0 bases and J gave up 5 bases, with 7 bases separating them. Germline CDR1 and CDR2: DFQATT and SNEGSKA (reference sequence).

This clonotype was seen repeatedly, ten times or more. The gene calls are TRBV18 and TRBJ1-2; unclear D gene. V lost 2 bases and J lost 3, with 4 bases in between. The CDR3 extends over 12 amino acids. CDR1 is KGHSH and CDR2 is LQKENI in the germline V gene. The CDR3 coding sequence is TGTGCCAGCTCACCAACGGACTATGGCTACACCTTC. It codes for CASSPTDYGYTF.

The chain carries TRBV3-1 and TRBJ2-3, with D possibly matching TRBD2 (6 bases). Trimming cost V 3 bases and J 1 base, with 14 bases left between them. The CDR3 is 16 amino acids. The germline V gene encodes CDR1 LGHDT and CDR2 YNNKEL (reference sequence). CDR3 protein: CASSHNKGTGTDTQYF. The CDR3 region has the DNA TGTGCCAGCAGCCATAACAAGGGGACTGGCACAGATACGCAGTATTTT.

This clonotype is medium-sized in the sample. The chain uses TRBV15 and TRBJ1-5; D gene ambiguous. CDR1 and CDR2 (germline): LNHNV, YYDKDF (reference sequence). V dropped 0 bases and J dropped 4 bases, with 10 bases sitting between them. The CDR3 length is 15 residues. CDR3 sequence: CATSRDGLGNQPQHF. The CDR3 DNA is TGTGCCACCAGCAGAGATGGGTTAGGAAATCAGCCCCAGCATTTT.

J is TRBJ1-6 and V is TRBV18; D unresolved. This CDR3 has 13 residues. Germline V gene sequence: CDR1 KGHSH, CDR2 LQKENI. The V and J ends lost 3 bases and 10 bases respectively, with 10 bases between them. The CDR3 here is CASSPTDASPLHF. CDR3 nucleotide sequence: TGTGCCAGCTCACCGACGGACGCCTCACCCCTCCACTTT.

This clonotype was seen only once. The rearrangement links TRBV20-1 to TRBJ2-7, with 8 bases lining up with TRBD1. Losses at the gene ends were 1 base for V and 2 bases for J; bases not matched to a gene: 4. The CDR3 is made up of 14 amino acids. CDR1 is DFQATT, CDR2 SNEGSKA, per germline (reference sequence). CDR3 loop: CSARGGQGPYEQYF. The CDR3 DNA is TGCAGTGCTAGAGGAGGACAGGGCCCCTACGAGCAGTACTTC.

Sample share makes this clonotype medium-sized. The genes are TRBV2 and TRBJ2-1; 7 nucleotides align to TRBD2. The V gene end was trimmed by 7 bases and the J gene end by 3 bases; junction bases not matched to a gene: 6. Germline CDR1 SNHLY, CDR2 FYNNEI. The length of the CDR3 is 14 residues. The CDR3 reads CASNKRGSYNEQFF. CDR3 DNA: TGTGCCAGCAATAAGCGGGGCAGCTACAATGAGCAGTTCTTC.

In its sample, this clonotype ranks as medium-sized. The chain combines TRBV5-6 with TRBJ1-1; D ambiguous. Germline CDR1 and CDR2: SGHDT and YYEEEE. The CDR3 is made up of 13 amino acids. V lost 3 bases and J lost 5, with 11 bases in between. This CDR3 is CASSYPGMTEAFF. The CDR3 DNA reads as TGTGCCAGCAGCTATCCGGGGATGACTGAAGCTTTCTTT.

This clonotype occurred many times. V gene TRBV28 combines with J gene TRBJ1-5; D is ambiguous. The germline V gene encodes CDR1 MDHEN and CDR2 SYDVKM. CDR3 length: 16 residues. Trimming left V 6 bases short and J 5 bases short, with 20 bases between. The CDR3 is CASSPISPVGDQPQHF. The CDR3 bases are TGTGCCAGCAGCCCAATTTCACCGGTAGGCGATCAGCCCCAGCATTTT.

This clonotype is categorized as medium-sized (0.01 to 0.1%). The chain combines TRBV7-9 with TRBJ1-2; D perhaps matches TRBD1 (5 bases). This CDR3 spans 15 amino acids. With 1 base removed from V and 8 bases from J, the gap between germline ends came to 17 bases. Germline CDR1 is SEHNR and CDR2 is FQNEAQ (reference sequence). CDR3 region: CASSLGAGGVRGYTF. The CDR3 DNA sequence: TGTGCCAGCAGCTTAGGCGCCGGGGGGGTCCGGGGCTACACCTTC.

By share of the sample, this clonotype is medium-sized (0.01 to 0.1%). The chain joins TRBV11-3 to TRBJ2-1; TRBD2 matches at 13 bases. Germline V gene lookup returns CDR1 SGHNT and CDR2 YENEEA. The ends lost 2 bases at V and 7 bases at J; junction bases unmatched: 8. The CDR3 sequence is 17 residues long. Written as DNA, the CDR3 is TGTGCCAGCAGCTTATACGGACCGGGACTAGCGGGAAATGAGCAGTTCTTC. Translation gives CASSLYGPGLAGNEQFF. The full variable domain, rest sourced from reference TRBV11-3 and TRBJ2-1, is EAGVVQSPRYKIIEKKQPVAFWCNPISGHNTLYWYLQNLGQGPELLIRYENEEAVDDSQLPKDRFSAERLKGVDSTLKIQPAELGDSAVYLCASSLYGPGLAGNEQFFGPGTRLTVL.